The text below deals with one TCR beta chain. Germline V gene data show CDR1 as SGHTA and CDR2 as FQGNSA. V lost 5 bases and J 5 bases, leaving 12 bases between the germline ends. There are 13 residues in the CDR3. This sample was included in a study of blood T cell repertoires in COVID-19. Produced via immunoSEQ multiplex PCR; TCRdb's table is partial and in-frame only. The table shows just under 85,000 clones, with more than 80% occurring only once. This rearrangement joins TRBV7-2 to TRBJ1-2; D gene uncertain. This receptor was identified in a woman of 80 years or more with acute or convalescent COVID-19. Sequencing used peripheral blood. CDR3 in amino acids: CASSKTDTYGYTF. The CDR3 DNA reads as TGTGCCAGCAGCAAAACAGATACATATGGCTACACCTTC.